In this sample, the clone carrying this T cell receptor beta chain turned up a few times. The sample carries other DNA sequences with the same CDR3. The V and J ends lost 3 bases and 2 bases respectively, with 1 base between them. This CDR3 has 11 amino acids. Germline CDR1 reads SNHLY; CDR2 reads FYNNEI. Treatment reported: roughly 19 received Ad26.COV2.S at low or high dose, single or two shots; roughly 5 received placebo; per-sample allocation not given. Sampling occurred on day 63 after the first vaccine or placebo injection. This sample is part of a study of Ad26.COV2.S vaccination and SARS-CoV-2 variants. Profiled with immunoSEQ multiplex PCR; TCRdb holds only in-frame clones, not every one. The data hold fewer than 400,000 clones, with more than 85% observed a single time.

Material: peripheral blood, obtained in a trial of Ad26.COV2.S vaccine versus placebo. This TCR was sampled from a person aged 18-65 years who received the Ad26.COV2.S COVID-19 vaccine or a placebo. This sequence joins TRBV2 and TRBJ1-2, with no clear D. In DNA form, the CDR3 reads TGTGCCAGCAGTGAGAACTATGGCTACACCTTC. Its protein is CASSENYGYTF.